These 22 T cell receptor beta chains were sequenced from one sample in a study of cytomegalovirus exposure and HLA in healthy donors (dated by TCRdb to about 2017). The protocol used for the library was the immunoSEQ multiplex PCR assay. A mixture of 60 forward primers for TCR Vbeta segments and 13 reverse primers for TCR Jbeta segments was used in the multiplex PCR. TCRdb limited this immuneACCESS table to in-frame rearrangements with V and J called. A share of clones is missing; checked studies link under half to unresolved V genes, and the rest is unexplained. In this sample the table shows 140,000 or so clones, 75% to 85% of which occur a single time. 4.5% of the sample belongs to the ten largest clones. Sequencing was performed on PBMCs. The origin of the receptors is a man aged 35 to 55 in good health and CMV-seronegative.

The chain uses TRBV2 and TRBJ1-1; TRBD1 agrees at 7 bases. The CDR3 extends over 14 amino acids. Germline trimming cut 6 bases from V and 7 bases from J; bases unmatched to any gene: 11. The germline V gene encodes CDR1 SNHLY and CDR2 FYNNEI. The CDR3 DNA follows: TGTGCCAGCAGGCAGGGGGACACAAGCCTTGAAGCTTTCTTT. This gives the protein CASRQGDTSLEAFF. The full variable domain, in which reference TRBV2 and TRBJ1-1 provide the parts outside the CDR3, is EPEVTQTPSHQVTQMGQEVILRCVPISNHLYFYWYRQILGQKVEFLVSFYNNEISEKSEIFDDQFSVERPDGSNFTLKIRSTKLEDSAMYFCASRQGDTSLEAFFGQGTRLTVV.

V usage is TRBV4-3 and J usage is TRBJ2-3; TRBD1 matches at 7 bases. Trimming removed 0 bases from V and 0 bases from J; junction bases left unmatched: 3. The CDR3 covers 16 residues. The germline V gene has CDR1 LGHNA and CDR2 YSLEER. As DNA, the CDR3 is TGCGCCAGCAGCCAAGATCTACAGGGGAGCACAGATACGCAGTATTTT. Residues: CASSQDLQGSTDTQYF.

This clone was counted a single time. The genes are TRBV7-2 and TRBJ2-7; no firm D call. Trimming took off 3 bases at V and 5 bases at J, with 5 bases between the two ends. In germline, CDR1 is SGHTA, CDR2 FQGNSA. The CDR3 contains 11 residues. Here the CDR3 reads CASSFRDEQYF. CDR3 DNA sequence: TGTGCCAGCAGCTTTCGCGACGAGCAGTACTTC.

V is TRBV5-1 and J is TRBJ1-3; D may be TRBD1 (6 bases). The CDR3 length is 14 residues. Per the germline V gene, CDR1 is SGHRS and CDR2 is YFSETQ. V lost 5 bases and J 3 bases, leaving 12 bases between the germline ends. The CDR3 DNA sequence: TGCGCCAGCAGGCAGGGGCTGGGTGGAAACACCATATATTTT. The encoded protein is CASRQGLGGNTIYF.

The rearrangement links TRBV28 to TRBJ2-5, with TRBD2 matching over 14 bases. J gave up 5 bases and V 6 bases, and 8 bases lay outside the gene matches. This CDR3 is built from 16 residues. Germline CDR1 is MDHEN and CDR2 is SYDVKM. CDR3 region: CASRPWTSGGRETQYF. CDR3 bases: TGTGCCAGCAGGCCTTGGACTAGCGGGGGGCGGGAGACCCAGTACTTC.

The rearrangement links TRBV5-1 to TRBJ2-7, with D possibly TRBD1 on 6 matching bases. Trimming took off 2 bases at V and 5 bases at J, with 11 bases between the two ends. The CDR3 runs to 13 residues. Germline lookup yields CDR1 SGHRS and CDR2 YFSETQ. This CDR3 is CASSFTGSHEQYF. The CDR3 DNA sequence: TGCGCCAGCAGCTTCACAGGGAGCCACGAGCAGTACTTC.

DNA for the CDR3: TGTGCCAGCAGCCAAGATAGGACAGTCTATGGCTACACCTTC. It specifies CASSQDRTVYGYTF. The gene calls are TRBV14 and TRBJ1-2, with a possible D match to TRBD1 (6 bases). With 0 bases removed from V and 4 bases from J, the gap between germline ends came to 9 bases. Germline CDR1 is SGHDN and CDR2 is FVKESK. The CDR3 loop spans 14 amino acids.

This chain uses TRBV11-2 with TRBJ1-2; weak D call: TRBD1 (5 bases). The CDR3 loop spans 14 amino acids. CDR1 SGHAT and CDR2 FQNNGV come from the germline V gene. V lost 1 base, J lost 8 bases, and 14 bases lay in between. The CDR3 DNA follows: TGTGCCAGCAGCTTAGTCGACAGCGGGATGGGCTACACCTTC. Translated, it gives CASSLVDSGMGYTF.

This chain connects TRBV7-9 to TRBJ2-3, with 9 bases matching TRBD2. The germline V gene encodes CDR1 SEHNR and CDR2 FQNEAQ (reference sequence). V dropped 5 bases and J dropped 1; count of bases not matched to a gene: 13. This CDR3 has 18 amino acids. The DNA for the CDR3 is TGTGCCAGCAGCCCCTCGCGGGGGGGCCTGAGGGGCACAGATACGCAGTATTTT. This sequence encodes CASSPSRGGLRGTDTQYF.

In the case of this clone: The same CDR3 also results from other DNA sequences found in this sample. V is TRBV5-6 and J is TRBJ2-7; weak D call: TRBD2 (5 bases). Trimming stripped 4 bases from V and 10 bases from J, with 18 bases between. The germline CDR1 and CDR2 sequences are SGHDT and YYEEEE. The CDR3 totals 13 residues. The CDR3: CASSPRRGGEQYF. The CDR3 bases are TGTGCCAGCAGCCCCCGCCGGGGTGGCGAACAGTACTTC.

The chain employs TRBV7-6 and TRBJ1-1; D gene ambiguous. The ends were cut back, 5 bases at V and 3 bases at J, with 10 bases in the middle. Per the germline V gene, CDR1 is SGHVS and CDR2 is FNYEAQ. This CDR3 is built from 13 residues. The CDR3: CASSEYRDTEAFF. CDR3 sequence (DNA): TGTGCCAGCAGCGAATACCGGGACACTGAAGCTTTCTTT.

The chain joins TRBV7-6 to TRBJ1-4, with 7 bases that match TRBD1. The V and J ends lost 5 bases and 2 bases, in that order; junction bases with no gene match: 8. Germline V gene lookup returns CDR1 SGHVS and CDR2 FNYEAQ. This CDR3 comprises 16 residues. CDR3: CASSVQGIGTNEKLFF. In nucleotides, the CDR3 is TGTGCCAGCAGCGTACAGGGGATTGGCACTAATGAAAAACTGTTTTTT. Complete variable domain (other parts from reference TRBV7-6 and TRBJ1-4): GAGVSQSPRYKVTKRGQDVALRCDPISGHVSLYWYRQALGQGPEFLTYFNYEAQQDKSGLPNDRFSAERPEGSISTLTIQRTEQRDSAMYRCASSVQGIGTNEKLFFGSGTQLSVL.

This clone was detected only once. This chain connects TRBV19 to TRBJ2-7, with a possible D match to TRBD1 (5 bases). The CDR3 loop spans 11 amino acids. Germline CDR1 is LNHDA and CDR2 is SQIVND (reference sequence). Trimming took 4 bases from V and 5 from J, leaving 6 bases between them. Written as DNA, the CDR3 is TGTGCCAGTAGTAAGGGGAACGAGCAGTACTTC. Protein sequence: CASSKGNEQYF. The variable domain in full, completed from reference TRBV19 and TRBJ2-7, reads DGGITQSPKYLFRKEGQNVTLSCEQNLNHDAMYWYRQDPGQGLRLIYYSQIVNDFQKGDIAEGYSVSREKKESFPLTVTSAQKNPTAFYLCASSKGNEQYFGPGTRLTVT.

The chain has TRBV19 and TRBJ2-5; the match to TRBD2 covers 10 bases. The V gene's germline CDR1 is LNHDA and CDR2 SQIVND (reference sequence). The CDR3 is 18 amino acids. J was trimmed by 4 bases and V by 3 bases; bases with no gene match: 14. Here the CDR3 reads CASSMRGSSGGLRETQYF. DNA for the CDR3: TGTGCCAGTAGTATGAGGGGATCTAGCGGGGGCTTACGAGAGACCCAGTACTTC.

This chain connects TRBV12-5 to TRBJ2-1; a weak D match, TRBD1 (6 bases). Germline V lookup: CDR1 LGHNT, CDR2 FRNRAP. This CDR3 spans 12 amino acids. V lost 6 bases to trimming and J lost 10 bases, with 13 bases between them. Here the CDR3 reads CASGLPGEEQFF. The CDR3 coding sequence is TGTGCTAGTGGCCTCCCAGGGGAGGAGCAGTTCTTC.

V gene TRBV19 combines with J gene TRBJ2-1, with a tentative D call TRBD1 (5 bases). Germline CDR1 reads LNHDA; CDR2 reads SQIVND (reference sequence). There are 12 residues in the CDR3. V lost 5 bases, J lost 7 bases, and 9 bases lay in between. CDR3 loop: CASSPGYNEQFF. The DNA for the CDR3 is TGTGCCAGTAGTCCAGGGTATAATGAGCAGTTCTTC.

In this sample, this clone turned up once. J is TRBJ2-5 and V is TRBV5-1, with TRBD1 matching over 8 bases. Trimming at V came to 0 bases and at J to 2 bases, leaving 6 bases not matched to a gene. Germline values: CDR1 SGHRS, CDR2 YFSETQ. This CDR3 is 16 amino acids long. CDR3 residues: CASSLEGGQGQETQYF. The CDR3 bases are TGCGCCAGCAGCTTGGAAGGCGGACAGGGACAAGAGACCCAGTACTTC.

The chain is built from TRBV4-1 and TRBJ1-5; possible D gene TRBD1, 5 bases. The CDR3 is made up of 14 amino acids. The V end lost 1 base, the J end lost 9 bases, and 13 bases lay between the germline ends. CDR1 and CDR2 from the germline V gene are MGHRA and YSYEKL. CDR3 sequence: CASSQGAGTGPQHF. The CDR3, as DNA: TGCGCCAGCAGCCAAGGGGCGGGGACGGGGCCCCAGCATTTT.

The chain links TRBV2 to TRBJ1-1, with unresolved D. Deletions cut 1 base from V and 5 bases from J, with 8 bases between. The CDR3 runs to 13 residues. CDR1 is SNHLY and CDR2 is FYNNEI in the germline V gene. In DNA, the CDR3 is TGTGCCAGCAGTGAAGGACGGGGAACTGAAGCTTTCTTT. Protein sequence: CASSEGRGTEAFF.

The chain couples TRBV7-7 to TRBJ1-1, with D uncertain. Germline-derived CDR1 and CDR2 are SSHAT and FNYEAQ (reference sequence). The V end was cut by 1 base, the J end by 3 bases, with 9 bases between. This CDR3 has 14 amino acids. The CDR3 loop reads CASSLGGGYTEAFF. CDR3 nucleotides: TGTGCCAGCAGCTTAGGCGGCGGCTACACTGAAGCTTTCTTT.

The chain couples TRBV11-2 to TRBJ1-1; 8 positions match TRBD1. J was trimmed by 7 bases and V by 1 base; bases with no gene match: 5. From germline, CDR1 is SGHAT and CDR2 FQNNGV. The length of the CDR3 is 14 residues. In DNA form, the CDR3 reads TGTGCCAGCAGCTTAGGGACAGGGTCTGGTGAAGCTTTCTTT. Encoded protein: CASSLGTGSGEAFF.

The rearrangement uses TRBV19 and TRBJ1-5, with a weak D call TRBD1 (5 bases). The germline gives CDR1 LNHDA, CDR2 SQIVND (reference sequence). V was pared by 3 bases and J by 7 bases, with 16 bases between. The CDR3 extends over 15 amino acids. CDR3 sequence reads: CASSIRKTVNQPQHF. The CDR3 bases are TGTGCCAGTAGTATTCGGAAGACAGTGAACCAGCCCCAGCATTTT.